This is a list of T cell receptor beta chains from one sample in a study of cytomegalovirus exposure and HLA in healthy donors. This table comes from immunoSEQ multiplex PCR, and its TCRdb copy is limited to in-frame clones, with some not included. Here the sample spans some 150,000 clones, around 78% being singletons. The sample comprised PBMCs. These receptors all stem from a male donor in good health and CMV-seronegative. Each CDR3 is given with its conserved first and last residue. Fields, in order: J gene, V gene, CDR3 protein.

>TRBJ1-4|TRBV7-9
CASSYVLEGGDEKLFF
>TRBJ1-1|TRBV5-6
CASSPGFKSALNTEAFF
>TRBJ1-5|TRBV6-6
CASRPTPGLSNQPQHF
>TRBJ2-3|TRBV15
CATSRGTSGSTDTQYF
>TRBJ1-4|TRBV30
CAWSETGDFEKLFF
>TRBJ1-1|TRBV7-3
CASQSGTGTTEAFF
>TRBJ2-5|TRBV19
CASSMRGPRQGHQETQYF
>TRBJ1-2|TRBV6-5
CASSSGQAIRNYGYTF
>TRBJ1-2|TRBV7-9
CASSLAGGLNTF
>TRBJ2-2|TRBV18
CASSPLVQGNTGELFF
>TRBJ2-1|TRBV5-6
CASSAGTSGYHNEQFF
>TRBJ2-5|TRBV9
CASSPGTEQETQYF
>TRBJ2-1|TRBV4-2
CASSQEEGGGYNEQFF
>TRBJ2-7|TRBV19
CASSRGLAGDKVEYF
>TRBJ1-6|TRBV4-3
CASSQIRGARTPLHF
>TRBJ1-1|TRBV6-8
CASILRGTTEAFF
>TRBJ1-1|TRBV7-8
CASSSEANTEAFF
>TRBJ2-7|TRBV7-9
CASSFSGYEQYF
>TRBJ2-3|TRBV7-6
CASSLGGGAIDTQYF
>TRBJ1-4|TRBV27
CASSLSRGRVREKLFF
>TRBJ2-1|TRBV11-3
CASSLSTSGGYEQFF
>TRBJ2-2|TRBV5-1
CASSRIDPNTGELFF
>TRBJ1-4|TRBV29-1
CSATIQGRGNEKLFF
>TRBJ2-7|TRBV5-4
CASSPAGGPEQYF
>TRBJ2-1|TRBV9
CASSVVTSGPGEQFF
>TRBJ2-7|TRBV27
CASLGTGKTTYEQYF
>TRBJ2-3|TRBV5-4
CASSRGGVSTDTQYF
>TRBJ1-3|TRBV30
CAWRRARVDTIYF
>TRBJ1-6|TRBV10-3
CAISRGDNSPLHF
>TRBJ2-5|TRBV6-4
CASSETGNQETQYF